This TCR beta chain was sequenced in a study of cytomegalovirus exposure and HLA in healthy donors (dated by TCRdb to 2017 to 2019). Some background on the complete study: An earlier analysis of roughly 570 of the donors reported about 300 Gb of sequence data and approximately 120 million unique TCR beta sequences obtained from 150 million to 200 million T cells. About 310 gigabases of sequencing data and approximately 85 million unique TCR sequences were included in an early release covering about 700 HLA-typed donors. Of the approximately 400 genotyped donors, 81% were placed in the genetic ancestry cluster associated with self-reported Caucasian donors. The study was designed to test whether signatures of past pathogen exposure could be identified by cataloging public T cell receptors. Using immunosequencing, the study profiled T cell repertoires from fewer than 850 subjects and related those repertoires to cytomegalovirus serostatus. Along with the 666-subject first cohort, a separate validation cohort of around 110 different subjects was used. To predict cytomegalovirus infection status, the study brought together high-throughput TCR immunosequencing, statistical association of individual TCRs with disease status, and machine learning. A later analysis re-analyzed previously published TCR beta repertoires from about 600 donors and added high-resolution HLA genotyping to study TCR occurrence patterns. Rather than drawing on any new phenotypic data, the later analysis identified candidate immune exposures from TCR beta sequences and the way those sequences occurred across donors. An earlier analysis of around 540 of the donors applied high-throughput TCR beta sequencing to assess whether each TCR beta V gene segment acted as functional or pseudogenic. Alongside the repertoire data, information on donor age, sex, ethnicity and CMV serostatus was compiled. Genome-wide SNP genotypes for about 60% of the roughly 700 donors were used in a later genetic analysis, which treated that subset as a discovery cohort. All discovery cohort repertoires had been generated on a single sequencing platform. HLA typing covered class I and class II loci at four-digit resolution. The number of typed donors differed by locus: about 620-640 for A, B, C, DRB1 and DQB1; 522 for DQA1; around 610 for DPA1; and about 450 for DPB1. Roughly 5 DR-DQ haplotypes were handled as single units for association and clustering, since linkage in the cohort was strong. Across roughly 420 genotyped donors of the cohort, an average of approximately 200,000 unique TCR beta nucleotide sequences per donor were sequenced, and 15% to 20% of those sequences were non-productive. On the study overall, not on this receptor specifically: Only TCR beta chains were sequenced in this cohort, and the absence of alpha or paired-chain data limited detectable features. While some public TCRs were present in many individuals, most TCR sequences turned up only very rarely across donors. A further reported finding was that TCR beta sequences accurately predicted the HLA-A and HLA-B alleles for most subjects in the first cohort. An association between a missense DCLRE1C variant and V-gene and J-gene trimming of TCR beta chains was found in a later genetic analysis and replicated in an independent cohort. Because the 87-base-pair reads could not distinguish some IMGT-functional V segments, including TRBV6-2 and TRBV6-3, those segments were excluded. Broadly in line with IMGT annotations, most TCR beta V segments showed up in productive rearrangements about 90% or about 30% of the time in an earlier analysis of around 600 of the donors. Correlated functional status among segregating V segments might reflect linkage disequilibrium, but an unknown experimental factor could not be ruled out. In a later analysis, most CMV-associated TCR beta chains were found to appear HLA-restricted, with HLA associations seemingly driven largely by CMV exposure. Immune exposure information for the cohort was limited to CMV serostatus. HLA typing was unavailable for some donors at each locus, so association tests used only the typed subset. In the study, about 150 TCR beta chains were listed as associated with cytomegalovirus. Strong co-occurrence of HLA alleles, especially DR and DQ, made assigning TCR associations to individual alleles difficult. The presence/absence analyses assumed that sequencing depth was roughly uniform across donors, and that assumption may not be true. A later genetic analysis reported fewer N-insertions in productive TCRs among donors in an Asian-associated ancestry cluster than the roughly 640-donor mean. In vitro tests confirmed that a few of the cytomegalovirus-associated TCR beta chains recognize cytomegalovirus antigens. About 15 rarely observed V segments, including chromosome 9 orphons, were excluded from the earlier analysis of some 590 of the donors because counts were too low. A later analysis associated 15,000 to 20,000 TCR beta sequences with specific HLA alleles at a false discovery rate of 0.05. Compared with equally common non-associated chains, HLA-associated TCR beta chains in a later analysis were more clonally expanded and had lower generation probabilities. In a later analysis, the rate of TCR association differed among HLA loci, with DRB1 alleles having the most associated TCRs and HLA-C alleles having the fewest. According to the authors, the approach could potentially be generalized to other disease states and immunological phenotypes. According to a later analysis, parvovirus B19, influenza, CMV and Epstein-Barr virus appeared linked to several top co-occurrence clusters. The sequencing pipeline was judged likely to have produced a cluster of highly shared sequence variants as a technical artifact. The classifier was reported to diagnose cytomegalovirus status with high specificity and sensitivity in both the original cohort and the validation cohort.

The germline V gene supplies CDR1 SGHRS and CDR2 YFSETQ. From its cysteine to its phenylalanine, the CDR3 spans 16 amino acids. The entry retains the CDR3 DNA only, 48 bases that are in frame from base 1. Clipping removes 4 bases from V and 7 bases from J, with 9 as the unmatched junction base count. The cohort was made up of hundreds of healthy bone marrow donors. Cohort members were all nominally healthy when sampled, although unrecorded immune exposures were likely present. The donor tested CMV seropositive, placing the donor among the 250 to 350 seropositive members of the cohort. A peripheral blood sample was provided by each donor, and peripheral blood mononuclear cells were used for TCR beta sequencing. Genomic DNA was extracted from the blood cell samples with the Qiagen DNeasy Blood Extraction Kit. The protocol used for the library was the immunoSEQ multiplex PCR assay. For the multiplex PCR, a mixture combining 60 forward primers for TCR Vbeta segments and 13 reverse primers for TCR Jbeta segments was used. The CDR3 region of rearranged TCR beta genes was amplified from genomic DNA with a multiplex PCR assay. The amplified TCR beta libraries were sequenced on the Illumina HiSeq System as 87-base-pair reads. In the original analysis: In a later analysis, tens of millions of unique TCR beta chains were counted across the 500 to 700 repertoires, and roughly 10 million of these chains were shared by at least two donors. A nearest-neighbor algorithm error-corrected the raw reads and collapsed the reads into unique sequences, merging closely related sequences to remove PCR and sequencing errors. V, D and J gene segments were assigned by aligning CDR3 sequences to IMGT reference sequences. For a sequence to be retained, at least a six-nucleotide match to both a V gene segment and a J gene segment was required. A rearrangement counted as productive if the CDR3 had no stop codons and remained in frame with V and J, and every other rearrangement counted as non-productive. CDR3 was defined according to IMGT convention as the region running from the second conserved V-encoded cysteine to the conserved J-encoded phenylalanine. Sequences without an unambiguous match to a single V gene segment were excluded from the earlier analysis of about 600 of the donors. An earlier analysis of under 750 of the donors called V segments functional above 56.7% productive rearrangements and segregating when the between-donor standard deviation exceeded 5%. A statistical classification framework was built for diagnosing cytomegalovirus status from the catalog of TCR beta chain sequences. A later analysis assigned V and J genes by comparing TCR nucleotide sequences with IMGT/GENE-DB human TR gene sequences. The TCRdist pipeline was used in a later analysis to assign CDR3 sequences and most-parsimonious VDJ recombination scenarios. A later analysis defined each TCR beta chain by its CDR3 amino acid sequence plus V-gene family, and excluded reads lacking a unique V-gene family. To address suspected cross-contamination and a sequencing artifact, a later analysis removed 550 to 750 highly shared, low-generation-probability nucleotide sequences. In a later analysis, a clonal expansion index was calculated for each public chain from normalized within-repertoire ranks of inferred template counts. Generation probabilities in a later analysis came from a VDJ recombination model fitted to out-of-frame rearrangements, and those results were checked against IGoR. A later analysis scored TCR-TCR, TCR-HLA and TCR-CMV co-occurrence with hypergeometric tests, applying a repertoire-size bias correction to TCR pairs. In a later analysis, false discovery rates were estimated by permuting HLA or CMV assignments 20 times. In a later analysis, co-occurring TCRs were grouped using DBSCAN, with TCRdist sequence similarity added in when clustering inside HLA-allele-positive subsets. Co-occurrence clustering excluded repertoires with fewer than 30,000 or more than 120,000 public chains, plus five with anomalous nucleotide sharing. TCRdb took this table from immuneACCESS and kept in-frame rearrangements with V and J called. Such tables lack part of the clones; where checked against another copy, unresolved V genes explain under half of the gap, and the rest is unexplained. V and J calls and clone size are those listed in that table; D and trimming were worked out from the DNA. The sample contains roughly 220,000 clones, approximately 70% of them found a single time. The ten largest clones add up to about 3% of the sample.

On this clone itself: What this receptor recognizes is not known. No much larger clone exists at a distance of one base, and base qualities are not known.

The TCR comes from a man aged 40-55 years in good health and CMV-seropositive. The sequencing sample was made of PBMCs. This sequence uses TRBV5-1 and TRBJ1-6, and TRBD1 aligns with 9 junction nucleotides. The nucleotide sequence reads TGCGCCAGCAGCCCCGGCTTGGGACAGGGAAATTCACCCCTCCACTTT. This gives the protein CASSPGLGQGNSPLHF.